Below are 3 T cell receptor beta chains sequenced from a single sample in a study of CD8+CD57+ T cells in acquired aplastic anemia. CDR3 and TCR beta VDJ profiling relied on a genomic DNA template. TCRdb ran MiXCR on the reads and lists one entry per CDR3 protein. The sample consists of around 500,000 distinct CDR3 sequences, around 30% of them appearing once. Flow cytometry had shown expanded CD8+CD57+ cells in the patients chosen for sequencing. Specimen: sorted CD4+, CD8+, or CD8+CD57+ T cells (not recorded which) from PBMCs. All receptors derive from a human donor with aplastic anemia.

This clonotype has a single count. The CDR3 DNA reads as TGTGCCAGCAGCCTCCGGACTCGGGACGCGGATGAGCAGTTCTTC. Its translation: CASSLRTRDADEQFF. The V call is TRBV9, the J call TRBJ2-1; the D gene could be TRBD1 or TRBD2 (5 bases each). CDR3 length equals 15 residues. V was pared by 4 bases and J by 8 bases, with 19 bases between. CDR1 is SGDLS and CDR2 is YYNGEE in the germline V gene.

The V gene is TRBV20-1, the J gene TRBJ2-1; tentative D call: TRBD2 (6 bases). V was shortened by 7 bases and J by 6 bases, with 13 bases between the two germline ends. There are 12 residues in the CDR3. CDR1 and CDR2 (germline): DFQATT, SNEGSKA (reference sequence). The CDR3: CSGGGLGNEQFF. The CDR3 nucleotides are TGCAGTGGAGGAGGGTTAGGCAATGAGCAGTTCTTC.

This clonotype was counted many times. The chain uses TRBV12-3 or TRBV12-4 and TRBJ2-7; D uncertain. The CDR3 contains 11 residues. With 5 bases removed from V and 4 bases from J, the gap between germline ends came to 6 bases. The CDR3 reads CASSPKYEQYF. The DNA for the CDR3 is TGTGCCAGCAGTCCAAAATACGAGCAGTACTTC.